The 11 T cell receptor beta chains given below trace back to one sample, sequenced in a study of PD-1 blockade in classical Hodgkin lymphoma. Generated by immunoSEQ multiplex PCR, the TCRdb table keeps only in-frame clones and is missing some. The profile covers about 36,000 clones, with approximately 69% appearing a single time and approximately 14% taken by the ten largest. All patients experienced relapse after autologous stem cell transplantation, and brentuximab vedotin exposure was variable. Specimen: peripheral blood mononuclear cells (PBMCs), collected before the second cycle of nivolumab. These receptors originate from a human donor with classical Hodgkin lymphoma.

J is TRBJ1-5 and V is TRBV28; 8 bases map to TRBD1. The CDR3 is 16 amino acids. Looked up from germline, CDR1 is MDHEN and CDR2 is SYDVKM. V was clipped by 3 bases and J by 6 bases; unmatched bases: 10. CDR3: CASSFGQGVWSQPQHF. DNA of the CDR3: TGTGCCAGCAGTTTCGGACAGGGAGTCTGGAGTCAGCCCCAGCATTTT.

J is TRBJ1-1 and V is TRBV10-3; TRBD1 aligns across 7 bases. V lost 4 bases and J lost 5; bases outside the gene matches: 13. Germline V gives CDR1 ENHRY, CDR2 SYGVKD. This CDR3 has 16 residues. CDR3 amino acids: CAISAQGGASGTEAFF. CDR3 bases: TGTGCCATCAGTGCTCAGGGGGGAGCATCGGGTACTGAAGCTTTCTTT.

This CDR3 reads CASSLGLAGGYHEQYF. In DNA, the CDR3 is TGTGCCAGCAGCTTGGGACTAGCGGGAGGCTACCACGAGCAGTACTTC. The chain recombines TRBV5-6 with TRBJ2-7; 13 nucleotides match TRBD2. CDR1 is SGHDT, CDR2 YYEEEE, per germline. The V segment lost 0 bases and the J segment 5 bases; nucleotides outside the gene matches: 5. This CDR3 comprises 16 residues.

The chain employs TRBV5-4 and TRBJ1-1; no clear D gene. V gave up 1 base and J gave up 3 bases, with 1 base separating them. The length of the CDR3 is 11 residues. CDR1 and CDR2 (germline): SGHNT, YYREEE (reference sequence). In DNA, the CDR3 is TGTGCCAGCAGCTTGCACACTGAAGCTTTCTTT. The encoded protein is CASSLHTEAFF.

The CDR3 loop reads CASSLAVGNSYEQYF. CDR3 nucleotides: TGTGCCAGCAGCTTAGCGGTGGGGAACTCCTACGAGCAGTACTTC. J is TRBJ2-7 and V is TRBV7-2; D remains unclear. V shed 0 bases and J shed 0 bases, with 9 bases lying between them. The length of the CDR3 is 15 residues. Germline lookup yields CDR1 SGHTA and CDR2 FQGNSA.

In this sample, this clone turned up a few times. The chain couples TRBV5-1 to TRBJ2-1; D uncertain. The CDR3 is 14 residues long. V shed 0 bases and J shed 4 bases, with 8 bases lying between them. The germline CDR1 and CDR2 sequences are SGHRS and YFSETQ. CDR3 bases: TGCGCCAGCAGCTTGGTTGGCAGGTACAATGAGCAGTTCTTC. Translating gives CASSLVGRYNEQFF.

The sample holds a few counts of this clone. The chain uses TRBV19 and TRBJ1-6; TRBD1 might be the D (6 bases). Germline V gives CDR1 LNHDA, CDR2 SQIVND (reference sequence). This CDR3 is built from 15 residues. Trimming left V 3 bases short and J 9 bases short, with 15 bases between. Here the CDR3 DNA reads TGTGCCAGTAGTATGTGGATGGTCAGGGGTTCACCCCTCCACTTT. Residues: CASSMWMVRGSPLHF.

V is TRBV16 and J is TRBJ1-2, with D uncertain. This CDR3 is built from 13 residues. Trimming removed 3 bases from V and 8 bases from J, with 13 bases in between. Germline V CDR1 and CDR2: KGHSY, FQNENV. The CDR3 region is CASSHTPGEGYTF. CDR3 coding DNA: TGTGCCAGCAGCCATACCCCCGGGGAAGGCTACACCTTC. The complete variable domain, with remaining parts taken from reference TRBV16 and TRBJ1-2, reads GEEVAQTPKHLVRGEGQKAKLYCAPIKGHSYVFWYQQVLKNEFKFLISFQNENVFDETGMPKERFSAKCLPNSPCSLEIQATKLEDSAVYFCASSHTPGEGYTFGSGTRLTVV.

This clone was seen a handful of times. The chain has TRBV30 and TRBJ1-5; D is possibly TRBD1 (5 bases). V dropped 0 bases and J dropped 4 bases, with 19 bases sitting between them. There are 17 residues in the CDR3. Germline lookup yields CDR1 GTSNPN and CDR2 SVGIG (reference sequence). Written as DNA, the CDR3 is TGTGCCTGGAGTGTACCCGGGGGAAATCACCGAAATCAGCCCCAGCATTTT. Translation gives CAWSVPGGNHRNQPQHF.

In nucleotides, the CDR3 is TGTGCCAGCAGCATGCGAGCAGATACGCAGTATTTT. Encoded protein: CASSMRADTQYF. The chain combines TRBV7-2 with TRBJ2-3; D not certain. The CDR3 contains 12 residues. V gave up 5 bases and J gave up 4 bases, with 7 bases separating them. Germline CDR1 and CDR2: SGHTA and FQGNSA.

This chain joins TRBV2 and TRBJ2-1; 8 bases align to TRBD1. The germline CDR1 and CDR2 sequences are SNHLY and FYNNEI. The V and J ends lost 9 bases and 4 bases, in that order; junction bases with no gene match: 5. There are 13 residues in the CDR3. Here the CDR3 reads CARTGEGYNEQFF. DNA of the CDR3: TGTGCCAGGACAGGGGAAGGTTACAATGAGCAGTTCTTC.